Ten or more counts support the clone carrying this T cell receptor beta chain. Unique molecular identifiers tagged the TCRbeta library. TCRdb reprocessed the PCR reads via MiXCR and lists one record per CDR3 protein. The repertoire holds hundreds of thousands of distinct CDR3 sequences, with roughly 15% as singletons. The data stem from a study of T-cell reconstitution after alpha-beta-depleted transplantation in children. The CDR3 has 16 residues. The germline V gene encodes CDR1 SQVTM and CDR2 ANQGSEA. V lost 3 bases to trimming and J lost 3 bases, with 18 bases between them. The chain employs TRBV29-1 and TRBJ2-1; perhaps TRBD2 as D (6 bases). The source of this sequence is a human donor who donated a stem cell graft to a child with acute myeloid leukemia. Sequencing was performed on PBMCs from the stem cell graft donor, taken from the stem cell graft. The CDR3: CSVEHVGQGLYNEQFF. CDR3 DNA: TGCAGCGTTGAGCACGTTGGGCAGGGACTCTACAATGAGCAGTTCTTC.